Each of the 30 T cell receptor beta chains below was sequenced from the same sample in a study of beta chain features in type 1 diabetes. Findings and limits, study-wide: Type 1 diabetes patients showed a moderate but significant shortening of TCRB CDR3s in all four CD4+ subsets.

These receptors have no identified antigens. The study reverse transcribed the entire isolated RNA, so it sequenced expressed TCRB transcripts. Measured with immunoSEQ multiplex PCR; TCRdb has only the in-frame clones, and not every one. Of 50,000 to 70,000 clones in the sample, 40% to 60% were seen once. Sequencing used Tregs from blood. These receptors were taken from a woman between 40 and 55 years old with type 1 diabetes.

Only a few counts were recorded for this clone. The chain joins TRBV7-2 to TRBJ2-1, with 8 bases aligning to TRBD1. CDR1 is SGHTA and CDR2 is FQGNSA in the germline V gene. V lost 8 bases and J lost 6; bases outside the gene matches: 9. This CDR3 is 14 amino acids long. CDR3 amino acids: CASRTTGASNEQFF. The CDR3 DNA reads as TGTGCCAGCCGAACGACAGGGGCTTCCAATGAGCAGTTCTTC.

V usage is TRBV5-1 and J usage is TRBJ2-7; D may be TRBD1 (6 bases). The germline V gene has CDR1 SGHRS and CDR2 YFSETQ. Deletions cut 5 bases from V and 6 bases from J, with 9 bases between. The CDR3 is made up of 11 amino acids. The CDR3 region has the DNA TGCGCCAGCAGTTCGGACAGCGAGCAGTACTTC. This gives the protein CASSSDSEQYF.

The V call is TRBV4-2, the J call TRBJ2-7; no firm D call. V dropped 0 bases and J dropped 2 bases, with 8 bases sitting between them. Germline CDR1 and CDR2: LGHNA and YNFKEQ. This CDR3 has 14 residues. The CDR3 region is CASSQDLQAYEQYF. The DNA of the CDR3 is TGTGCCAGCAGCCAAGATTTGCAGGCCTACGAGCAGTACTTC.

This clone turned up a few times. The chain employs TRBV28 and TRBJ2-7, with TRBD1 matching 8 bases. This CDR3 contains 15 residues. With 5 bases clipped from V and 4 bases from J, the junction kept 10 bases outside the gene matches. CDR1 and CDR2 (germline): MDHEN, SYDVKM. CDR3 sequence: CASSDLQGARYEQYF. CDR3 DNA sequence: TGTGCCAGCAGTGATTTGCAGGGGGCCAGGTACGAGCAGTACTTC. Combining the CDR3 with reference TRBV28 and TRBJ2-7 gives the whole variable domain DVKVTQSSRYLVKRTGEKVFLECVQDMDHENMFWYRQDPGLGLRLIYFSYDVKMKEKGDIPEGYSVSREKKERFSLILESASTNQTSMYLCASSDLQGARYEQYFGPGTRLTVT.

The CDR3 is CASSSPTGFLPNEQFF. In DNA form, the CDR3 reads TGTGCCAGCAGCTCGCCGACAGGGTTTCTCCCCAATGAGCAGTTCTTC. The chain links TRBV11-2 to TRBJ2-1; TRBD1 aligns across 7 bases. The CDR3 is made up of 16 amino acids. Trimming removed 4 bases from V and 6 bases from J; junction bases left unmatched: 12. Germline CDR1 SGHAT, CDR2 FQNNGV.

The chain has TRBV5-5 and TRBJ1-2, with 10 bases identical to TRBD1. The V and J ends lost 5 bases and 2 bases, in that order; junction bases with no gene match: 6. Germline CDR1 is SGHKS and CDR2 is YYEKEE (reference sequence). This CDR3 contains 15 residues. The CDR3 DNA is TGTGCCAGCAGTTTCCGACAGGGGGCAAACTATGGCTACACCTTC. Protein: CASSFRQGANYGYTF.

This clone was picked up one time. The chain uses TRBV6-5 and TRBJ1-4; TRBD1 aligns across 11 bases. From germline, CDR1 is MNHEY and CDR2 SVGAGI. With 7 bases clipped from V and 6 bases from J, the junction kept 7 bases outside the gene matches. This CDR3 contains 15 residues. CDR3 amino acids: CASTRTGGVDEKLFF. CDR3 nucleotide sequence: TGTGCCAGCACCCGGACAGGGGGCGTTGATGAAAAACTGTTTTTT.

This clone was counted once. V and J are TRBV7-2 and TRBJ1-1; the D gene is possibly TRBD1 (6 bases). Trimming took 4 bases from V and 8 from J, leaving 14 bases between them. This CDR3 region has 13 residues. Germline V lookup: CDR1 SGHTA, CDR2 FQGNSA. CDR3 coding DNA: TGTGCCAGCAGCTCAAAAAAAGGGACAGAAGCTTTCTTT. It is translated as CASSSKKGTEAFF.

This clone was counted between two and nine times. The rearrangement uses TRBV5-1 and TRBJ2-1, with 8 bases lining up with TRBD2. From germline, CDR1 is SGHRS and CDR2 YFSETQ. V lost 3 bases to trimming and J lost 5 bases; unmatched junction nucleotides: 19. The CDR3 consists of 19 residues. As DNA, the CDR3 is TGCGCCAGCAGCTCTCAGCCAGCGGGAGTTGCCGGGGGTGACAATGAGCAGTTCTTC. Its translation is CASSSQPAGVAGGDNEQFF.

A single count supports this clone. The chain links TRBV18 to TRBJ1-1, with D tentatively TRBD1 (6 bases). The CDR3 extends over 15 amino acids. V was trimmed by 3 bases and J by 6 bases, leaving 17 bases between them. CDR1 KGHSH and CDR2 LQKENI come from the germline V gene. This CDR3 reads CASSPLQGNRAEAFF. CDR3 bases: TGTGCCAGCTCACCCTTACAGGGAAATAGGGCTGAAGCTTTCTTT.

The CDR3 loop reads CASSPPGLKNIQYF. Here the CDR3 DNA reads TGTGCCAGCAGCCCGCCGGGACTCAAAAACATTCAGTACTTC. The chain links TRBV7-2 to TRBJ2-4; maybe TRBD2 (6 bases). V was trimmed by 5 bases and J by 3 bases, leaving 11 bases between them. CDR1 and CDR2 (germline): SGHTA, FQGNSA. This CDR3 contains 14 residues.

This chain links TRBV25-1 with TRBJ1-2; D remains ambiguous. CDR3 size: 13 residues. Between the trimmed V and J ends, which lost 4 bases and 7 bases, there was a span of 13 bases. The V gene's germline CDR1 is MGHDK and CDR2 SYGVNS. In DNA form, the CDR3 reads TGTGCCAGCAGTGGAGACACCGCGGGTGGCTACACCTTC. This sequence encodes CASSGDTAGGYTF.

The genes are TRBV7-2 and TRBJ2-3; 7 bases map to TRBD1. CDR1 is SGHTA, CDR2 FQGNSA, per germline. This CDR3 contains 14 residues. V dropped 7 bases and J dropped 2; count of bases not matched to a gene: 6. DNA of the CDR3: TGTGCCAGCAATCGGGACAGCAACACAGATACGCAGTATTTT. This gives the protein CASNRDSNTDTQYF.

This clone has only a few counts. J is TRBJ2-1 and V is TRBV5-1, with 8 positions matching TRBD2. The V gene end was trimmed by 4 bases and the J gene end by 4 bases; junction bases not matched to a gene: 1. CDR3 size: 13 residues. The V gene's germline CDR1 is SGHRS and CDR2 YFSETQ. This CDR3 is CASSQRGYNEQFF. The CDR3 region has the DNA TGCGCCAGCAGCCAGCGGGGGTACAATGAGCAGTTCTTC.

The DNA for the CDR3 is TGTGCCAGCTCACAAACAGTGGAAGAGACCCAGTACTTC. It is translated as CASSQTVEETQYF. This rearrangement joins TRBV18 to TRBJ2-5; D call uncertain. V lost 4 bases and J 3 bases, leaving 9 bases between the germline ends. The CDR3 runs 13 residues. The germline gives CDR1 KGHSH, CDR2 LQKENI.

V gene TRBV7-2 combines with J gene TRBJ2-1, with D uncertain. Trimming removed 2 bases at V and 8 bases at J, with 10 bases between. CDR3 size: 13 residues. The germline gives CDR1 SGHTA, CDR2 FQGNSA. The CDR3 loop reads CASSLTAMDEQFF. In nucleotides, the CDR3 is TGTGCCAGCAGCTTAACTGCGATGGATGAGCAGTTCTTC.

The chain has TRBV11-2 and TRBJ2-3; the match to TRBD2 covers 8 bases. The junction had 5 bases not matched to a gene; V was cut back by 6 bases and J by 0 bases. CDR3 length: 15 amino acids. The V gene's germline CDR1 is SGHAT and CDR2 FQNNGV. CDR3 loop: CASRSTSGSTDTQYF. The DNA of the CDR3 is TGTGCCAGCAGGTCCACTAGCGGTAGCACAGATACGCAGTATTTT. Using reference TRBV11-2 and TRBJ2-3 for the parts outside the CDR3, the full variable domain is EAGVAQSPRYKIIEKRQSVAFWCNPISGHATLYWYQQILGQGPKLLIQFQNNGVVDDSQLPKDRFSAERLKGVDSTLKIQPAKLEDSAVYLCASRSTSGSTDTQYFGPGTRLTVL.

V gene TRBV27 combines with J gene TRBJ2-2, with D tentatively TRBD2 (6 bases). CDR3 length: 13 amino acids. The V end lost 2 bases, the J end lost 6 bases, and 7 bases lay between the germline ends. CDR1 MNHEY and CDR2 SMNVEV come from the germline V gene (reference sequence). This CDR3 reads CASSLRDSGELFF. CDR3 sequence (DNA): TGTGCCAGCAGTTTAAGGGACTCCGGGGAGCTGTTTTTT.

The chain employs TRBV6-1 and TRBJ1-5; D possibly corresponds to TRBD1 (5 bases). CDR3 size: 16 residues. V was pared by 2 bases and J by 6 bases, with 17 bases between. CDR1 MNHNS and CDR2 SASEGT come from the germline V gene. The CDR3 sequence: CASSERGGISLQPQHF. The CDR3 region has the DNA TGTGCCAGCAGTGAAAGGGGAGGGATTTCCCTTCAGCCCCAGCATTTT.

J is TRBJ1-6 and V is TRBV6-1; 11 bases are a match to TRBD1. The CDR3 covers 15 residues. The germline CDR1 and CDR2 sequences are MNHNS and SASEGT. The V and J ends lost 5 bases and 10 bases, in that order; junction bases with no gene match: 7. The DNA of the CDR3 is TGTGCCAGCAGTCCTCGGACAGGGGGCGAATCACCCCTCCACTTT. This encodes CASSPRTGGESPLHF.

This clone has only a few counts. This sequence joins TRBV4-1 and TRBJ1-1; TRBD1 matches 7 bases. V dropped 0 bases and J dropped 5; count of bases not matched to a gene: 6. This CDR3 region has 15 residues. Germline values: CDR1 MGHRA, CDR2 YSYEKL. CDR3 region: CASSQDRTGPTEAFF. CDR3 nucleotide sequence: TGCGCCAGCAGCCAAGATCGGACAGGCCCGACTGAAGCTTTCTTT.

This clone was counted a few times. The V call is TRBV5-1, the J call TRBJ2-5; 10 bases match TRBD1. The CDR3 has 16 amino acids. The J segment lost 4 bases and the V segment lost 4 bases, leaving 10 bases of the junction unmatched. Germline CDR1 and CDR2: SGHRS and YFSETQ. The chain's CDR3 is CASSITGQGTGETQYF. The CDR3 coding sequence is TGCGCCAGCAGCATTACGGGACAGGGGACAGGAGAGACCCAGTACTTC.

For the CDR3, the DNA is TGTGCCAGCAGCCCCCCAGAAGGGGTTTGGGGCTACACCTTC. It encodes CASSPPEGVWGYTF. The chain has TRBV9 and TRBJ1-2; perhaps TRBD1 as D (5 bases). Germline loops: CDR1 SGDLS, CDR2 YYNGEE. The length of the CDR3 is 14 residues. V was cut by 4 bases and J by 8 bases, with 18 bases left in between.

The chain employs TRBV19 and TRBJ1-4; 9 bases are shared with TRBD1. Looked up from germline, CDR1 is LNHDA and CDR2 is SQIVND (reference sequence). The ends lost 6 bases at V and 5 bases at J; junction bases unmatched: 7. The CDR3 loop spans 15 amino acids. This chain's CDR3 is CASRPSGTGNEKLFF. The CDR3 DNA follows: TGTGCCAGTAGGCCCTCCGGGACAGGGAATGAAAAACTGTTTTTT.

V usage is TRBV4-2 and J usage is TRBJ2-4; 10 bases are shared with TRBD2. This CDR3 has 14 residues. The V gene's germline CDR1 is LGHNA and CDR2 YNFKEQ. After removal of 6 bases from V and 7 bases from J, the junction contained 6 bases not matched to a gene. The chain's CDR3 is CASSPSGRGNIQYF. The CDR3 DNA sequence: TGTGCCAGCAGTCCTAGCGGGAGAGGCAACATTCAGTACTTC.

The V gene is TRBV18, the J gene TRBJ1-5; no clear D. Germline V lookup: CDR1 KGHSH, CDR2 LQKENI. V lost 5 bases and J 4 bases, leaving 15 bases between the germline ends. The CDR3 loop spans 15 amino acids. The CDR3 loop is CASSLAGLINQPQHF. The CDR3 bases are TGTGCCAGCTCATTAGCCGGACTGATTAATCAGCCCCAGCATTTT.

This clone was observed a handful of times. V usage is TRBV5-1 and J usage is TRBJ1-1; no firm D call. The CDR3 contains 16 residues. V lost 2 bases and J 1 base, leaving 15 bases between the germline ends. Germline-derived CDR1 and CDR2 are SGHRS and YFSETQ. As DNA, the CDR3 is TGCGCCAGCAGCTTCCAAGTTCTCGAGGGGAACACTGAAGCTTTCTTT. This translates into CASSFQVLEGNTEAFF.

V is TRBV7-2 and J is TRBJ1-1; perhaps TRBD1 as D (5 bases). The germline V gene encodes CDR1 SGHTA and CDR2 FQGNSA. The V end was cut by 5 bases, the J end by 1 base, with 14 bases between. The CDR3 has 15 residues. The CDR3 spells CASSTRVGGNTEAFF. CDR3 coding DNA: TGTGCCAGCAGCACGAGGGTCGGGGGGAACACTGAAGCTTTCTTT.

This chain joins TRBV9 and TRBJ1-1, with D possibly matching TRBD1 (6 bases). In germline, CDR1 is SGDLS, CDR2 YYNGEE. Trimming removed 4 bases from V and 0 bases from J, with 13 bases in between. CDR3 length: 15 amino acids. The CDR3 bases are TGTGCCAGCAGCCCCGGTACAGGGATGAACACTGAAGCTTTCTTT. Its protein product is CASSPGTGMNTEAFF.

This chain links TRBV5-4 with TRBJ2-1, with D possibly being TRBD2 (5 bases). V lost 4 bases, J lost 2 bases, and 10 bases lay in between. CDR1 SGHNT and CDR2 YYREEE come from the germline V gene (reference sequence). CDR3 length equals 14 residues. The CDR3 nucleotides read TGTGCCAGCAGCCGCGAGGGCCCCTACAATGAGCAGTTCTTC. Translated, it gives CASSREGPYNEQFF.